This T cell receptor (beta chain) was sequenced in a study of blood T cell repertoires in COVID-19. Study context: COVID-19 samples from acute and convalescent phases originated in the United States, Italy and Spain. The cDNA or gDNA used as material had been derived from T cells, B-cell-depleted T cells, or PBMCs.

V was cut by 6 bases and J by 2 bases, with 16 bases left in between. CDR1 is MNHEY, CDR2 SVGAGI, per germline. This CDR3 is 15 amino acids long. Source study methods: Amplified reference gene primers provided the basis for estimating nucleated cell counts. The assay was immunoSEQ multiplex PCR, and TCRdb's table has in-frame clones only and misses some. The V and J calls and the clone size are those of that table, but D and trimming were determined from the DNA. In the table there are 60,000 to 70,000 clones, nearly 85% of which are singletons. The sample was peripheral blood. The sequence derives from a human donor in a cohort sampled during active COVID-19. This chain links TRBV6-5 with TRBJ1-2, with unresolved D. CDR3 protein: CASSPRPGKNYGYTF. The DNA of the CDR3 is TGTGCCAGCAGCCCACGTCCGGGAAAGAACTATGGCTACACCTTC.